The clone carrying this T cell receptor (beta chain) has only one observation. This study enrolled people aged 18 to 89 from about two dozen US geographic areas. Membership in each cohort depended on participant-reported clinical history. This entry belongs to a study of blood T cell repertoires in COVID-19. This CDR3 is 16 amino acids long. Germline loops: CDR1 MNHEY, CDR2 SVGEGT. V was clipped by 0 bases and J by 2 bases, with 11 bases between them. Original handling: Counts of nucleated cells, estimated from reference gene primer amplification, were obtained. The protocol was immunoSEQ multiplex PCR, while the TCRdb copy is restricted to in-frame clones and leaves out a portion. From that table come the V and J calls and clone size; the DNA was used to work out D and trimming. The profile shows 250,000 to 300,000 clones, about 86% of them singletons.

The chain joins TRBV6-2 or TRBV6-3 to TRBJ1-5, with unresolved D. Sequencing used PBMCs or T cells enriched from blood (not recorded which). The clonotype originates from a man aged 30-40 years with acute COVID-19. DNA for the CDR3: TGTGCCAGCAGTTACTCGAGCGGGAACCGCAATCAGCCCCAGCATTTT. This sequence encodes CASSYSSGNRNQPQHF.